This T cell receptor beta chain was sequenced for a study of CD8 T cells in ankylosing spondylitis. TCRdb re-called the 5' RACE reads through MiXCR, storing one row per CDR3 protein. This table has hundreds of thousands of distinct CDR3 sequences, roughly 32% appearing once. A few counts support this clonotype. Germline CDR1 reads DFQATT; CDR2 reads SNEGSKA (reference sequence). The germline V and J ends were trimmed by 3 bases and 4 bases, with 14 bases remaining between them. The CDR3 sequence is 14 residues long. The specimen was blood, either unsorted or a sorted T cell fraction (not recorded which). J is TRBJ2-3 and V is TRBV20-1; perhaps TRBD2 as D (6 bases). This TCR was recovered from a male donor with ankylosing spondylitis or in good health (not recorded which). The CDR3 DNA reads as TGCAGTGCTAGGGATTATAGCGGACCAGATACGCAGTATTTT. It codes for CSARDYSGPDTQYF.